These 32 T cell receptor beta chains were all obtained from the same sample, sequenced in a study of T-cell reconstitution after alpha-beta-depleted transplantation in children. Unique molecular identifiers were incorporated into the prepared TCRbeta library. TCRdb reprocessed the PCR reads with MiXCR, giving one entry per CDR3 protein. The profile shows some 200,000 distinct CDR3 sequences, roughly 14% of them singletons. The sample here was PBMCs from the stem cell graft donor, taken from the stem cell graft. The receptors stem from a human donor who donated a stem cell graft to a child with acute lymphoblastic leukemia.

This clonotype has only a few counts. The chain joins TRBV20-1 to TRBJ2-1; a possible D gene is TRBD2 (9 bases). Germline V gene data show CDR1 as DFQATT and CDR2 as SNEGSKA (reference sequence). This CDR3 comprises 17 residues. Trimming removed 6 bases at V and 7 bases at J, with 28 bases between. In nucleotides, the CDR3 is TGCAGTGCACACGACAGGGGCGGCGGGAGGGCCAGGAATGAGCAGTTCTTC. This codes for CSAHDRGGGRARNEQFF.

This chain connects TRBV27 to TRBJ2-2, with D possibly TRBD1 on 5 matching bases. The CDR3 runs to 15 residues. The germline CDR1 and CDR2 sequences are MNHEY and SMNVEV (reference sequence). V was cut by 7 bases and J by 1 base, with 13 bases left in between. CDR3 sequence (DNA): TGTGCCAGCAAAAGCGTTGACAGGAACACCGGGGAGCTGTTTTTT. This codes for CASKSVDRNTGELFF.

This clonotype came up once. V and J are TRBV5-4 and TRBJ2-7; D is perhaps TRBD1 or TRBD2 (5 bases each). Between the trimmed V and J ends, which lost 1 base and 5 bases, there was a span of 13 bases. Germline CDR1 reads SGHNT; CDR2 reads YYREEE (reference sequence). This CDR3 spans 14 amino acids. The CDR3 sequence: CASSLTGTRDEQYF. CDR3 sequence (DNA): TGTGCCAGCAGCTTGACAGGAACTAGGGACGAGCAGTACTTC. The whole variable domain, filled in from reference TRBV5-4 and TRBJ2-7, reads ETGVTQSPTHLIKTRGQQVTLRCSSQSGHNTVSWYQQALGQGPQFIFQYYREEENGRGNFPPRFSGLQFPNYSSELNVNALELDDSALYLCASSLTGTRDEQYFGPGTRLTVT.

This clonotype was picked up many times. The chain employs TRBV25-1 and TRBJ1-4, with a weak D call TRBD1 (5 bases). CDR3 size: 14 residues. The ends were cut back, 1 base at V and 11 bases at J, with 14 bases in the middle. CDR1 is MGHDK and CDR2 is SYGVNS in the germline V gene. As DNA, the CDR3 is TGTGCCAGCAGTGAATCTGGGGGGGTGGGGAAACTGTTTTTT. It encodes CASSESGGVGKLFF.

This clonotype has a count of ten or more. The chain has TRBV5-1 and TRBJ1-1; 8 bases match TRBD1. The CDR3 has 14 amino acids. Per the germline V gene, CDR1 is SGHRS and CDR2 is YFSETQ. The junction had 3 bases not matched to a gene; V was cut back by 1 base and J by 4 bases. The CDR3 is CASSLSQGATEAFF. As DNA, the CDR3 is TGCGCCAGCAGCTTGAGCCAGGGGGCCACTGAAGCTTTCTTT.

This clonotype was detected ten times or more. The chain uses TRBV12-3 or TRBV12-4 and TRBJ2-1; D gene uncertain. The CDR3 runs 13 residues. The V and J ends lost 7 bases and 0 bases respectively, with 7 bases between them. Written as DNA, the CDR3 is TGTGCCAGCACAGACTTCTCCTACAATGAGCAGTTCTTC. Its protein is CASTDFSYNEQFF.

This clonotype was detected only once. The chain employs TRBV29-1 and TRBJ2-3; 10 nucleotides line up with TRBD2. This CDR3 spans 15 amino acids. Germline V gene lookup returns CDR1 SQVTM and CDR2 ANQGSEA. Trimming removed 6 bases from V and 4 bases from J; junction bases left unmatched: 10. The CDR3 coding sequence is TGCAGCGTGGTTCTAGCGGGAGAATGGTCAGATACGCAGTATTTT. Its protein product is CSVVLAGEWSDTQYF.

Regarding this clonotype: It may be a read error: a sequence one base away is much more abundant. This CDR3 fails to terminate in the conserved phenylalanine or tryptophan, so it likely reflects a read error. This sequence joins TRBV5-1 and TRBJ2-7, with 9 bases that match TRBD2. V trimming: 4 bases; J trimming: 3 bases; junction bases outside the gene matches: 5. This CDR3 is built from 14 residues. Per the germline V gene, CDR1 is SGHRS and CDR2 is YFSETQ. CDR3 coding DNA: TGCGCCAGCAGCGCCGGGACTAGCCTCTACGAGCAGTACTCC. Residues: CASSAGTSLYEQYS.

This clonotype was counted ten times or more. CDR3 sequence (DNA): TGTGCCAGCAGCTTAAAGCGGACCCCCGGTGAGCAGTTCTTC. As protein: CASSLKRTPGEQFF. The V call is TRBV5-5, the J call TRBJ2-1; possible D gene TRBD2, 5 bases. The CDR3 sequence is 14 residues long. The ends were cut back, 2 bases at V and 9 bases at J, with 15 bases in the middle. Germline loops: CDR1 SGHKS, CDR2 YYEKEE (reference sequence).

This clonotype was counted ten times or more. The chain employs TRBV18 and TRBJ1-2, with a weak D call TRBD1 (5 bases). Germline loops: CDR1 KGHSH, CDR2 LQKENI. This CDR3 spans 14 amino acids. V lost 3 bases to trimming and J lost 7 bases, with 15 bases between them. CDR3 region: CASSPSGGDRGYTF. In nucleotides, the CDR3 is TGTGCCAGCTCACCGTCAGGAGGGGACCGTGGCTACACCTTC.

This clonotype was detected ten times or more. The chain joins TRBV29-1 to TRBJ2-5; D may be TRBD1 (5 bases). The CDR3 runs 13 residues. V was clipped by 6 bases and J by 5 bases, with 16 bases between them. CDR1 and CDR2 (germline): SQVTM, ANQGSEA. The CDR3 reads CSVYRSMGETQYF. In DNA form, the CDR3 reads TGCAGCGTATACAGGTCCATGGGGGAGACCCAGTACTTC.

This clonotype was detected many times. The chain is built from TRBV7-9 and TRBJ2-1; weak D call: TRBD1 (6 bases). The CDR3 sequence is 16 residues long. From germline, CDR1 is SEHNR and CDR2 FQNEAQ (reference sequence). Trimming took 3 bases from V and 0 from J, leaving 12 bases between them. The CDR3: CASSFRGQSSYNEQFF. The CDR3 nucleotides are TGTGCCAGCAGCTTTCGAGGACAGAGCTCCTACAATGAGCAGTTCTTC.

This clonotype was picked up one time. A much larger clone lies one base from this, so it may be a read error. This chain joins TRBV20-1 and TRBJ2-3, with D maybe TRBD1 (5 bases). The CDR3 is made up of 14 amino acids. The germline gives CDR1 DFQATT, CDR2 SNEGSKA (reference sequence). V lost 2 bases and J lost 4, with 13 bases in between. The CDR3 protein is CSARSPIRADTQYF. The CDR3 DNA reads TGCAGTGCTAGATCCCCCATCAGGGCAGATACGCAGTATTTT.

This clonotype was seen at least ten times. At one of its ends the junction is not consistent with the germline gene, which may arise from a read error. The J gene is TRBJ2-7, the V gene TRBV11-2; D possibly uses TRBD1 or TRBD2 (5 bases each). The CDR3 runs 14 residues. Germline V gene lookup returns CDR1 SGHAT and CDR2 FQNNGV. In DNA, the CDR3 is TGTGCCAGCAGCTTAGATGTGGGGACCCCCGGAGGTAGCTTC. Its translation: CASSLDVGTPGGSF.

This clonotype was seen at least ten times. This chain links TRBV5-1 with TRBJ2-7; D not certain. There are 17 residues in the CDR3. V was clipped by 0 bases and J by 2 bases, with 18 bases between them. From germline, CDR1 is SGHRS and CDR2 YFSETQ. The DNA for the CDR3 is TGCGCCAGCAGCTTGGGGATTTCGGGCCTCATTACCTACGAGCAGTACTTC. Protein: CASSLGISGLITYEQYF. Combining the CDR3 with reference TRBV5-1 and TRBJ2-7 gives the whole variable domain KAGVTQTPRYLIKTRGQQVTLSCSPISGHRSVSWYQQTPGQGLQFLFEYFSETQRNKGNFPGRFSGRQFSNSRSEMNVSTLELGDSALYLCASSLGISGLITYEQYFGPGTRLTVT.

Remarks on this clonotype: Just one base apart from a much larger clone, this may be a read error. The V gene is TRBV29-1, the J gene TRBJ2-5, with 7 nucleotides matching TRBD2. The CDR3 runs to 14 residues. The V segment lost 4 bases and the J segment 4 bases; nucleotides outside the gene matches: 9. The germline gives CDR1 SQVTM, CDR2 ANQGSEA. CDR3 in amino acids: CSVGGGASPETQYF. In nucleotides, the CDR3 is TGCAGCGTTGGGGGAGGGGCCTCACCAGAGACCCAGTACTTC.

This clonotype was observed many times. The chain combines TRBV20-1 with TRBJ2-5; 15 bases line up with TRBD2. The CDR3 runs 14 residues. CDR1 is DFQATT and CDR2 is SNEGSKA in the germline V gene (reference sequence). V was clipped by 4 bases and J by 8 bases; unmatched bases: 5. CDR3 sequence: CSATSGLAGGTQYF. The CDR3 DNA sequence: TGCAGTGCTACCTCGGGACTAGCGGGAGGCACCCAGTACTTC.

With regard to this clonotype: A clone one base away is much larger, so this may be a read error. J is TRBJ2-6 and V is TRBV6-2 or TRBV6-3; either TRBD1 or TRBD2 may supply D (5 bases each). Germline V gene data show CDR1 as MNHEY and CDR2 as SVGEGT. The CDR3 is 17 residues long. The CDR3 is CATEDRGLGSGANGLTF. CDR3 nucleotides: TGTGCCACTGAAGACCGGGGCCTAGGCTCTGGGGCCAACGGCCTGACTTTC.

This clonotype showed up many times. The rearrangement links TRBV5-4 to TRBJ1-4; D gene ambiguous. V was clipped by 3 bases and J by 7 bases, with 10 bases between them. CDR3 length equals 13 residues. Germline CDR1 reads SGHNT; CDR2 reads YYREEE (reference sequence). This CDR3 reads CASSSSSGEKLFF. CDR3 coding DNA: TGTGCCAGCAGCTCATCTTCGGGTGAAAAACTGTTTTTT.

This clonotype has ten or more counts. The CDR3 DNA sequence: TGTGCCAGCAGTCTAGCGGGAGTAAGCACAGATACGCAGTATTTT. Protein product: CASSLAGVSTDTQYF. The genes are TRBV5-5 and TRBJ2-3; 10 bases are shared with TRBD2. Germline V CDR1 and CDR2: SGHKS, YYEKEE (reference sequence). This CDR3 contains 15 residues. The trim removed 5 bases at V and 0 bases at J, leaving 3 bases unmatched.

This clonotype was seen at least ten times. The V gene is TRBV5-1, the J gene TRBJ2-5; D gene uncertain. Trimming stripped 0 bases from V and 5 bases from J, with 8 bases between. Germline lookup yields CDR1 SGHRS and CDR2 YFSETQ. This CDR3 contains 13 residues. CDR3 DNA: TGCGCCAGCAGCTTGGACCCAACGGAGACCCAGTACTTC. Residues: CASSLDPTETQYF.

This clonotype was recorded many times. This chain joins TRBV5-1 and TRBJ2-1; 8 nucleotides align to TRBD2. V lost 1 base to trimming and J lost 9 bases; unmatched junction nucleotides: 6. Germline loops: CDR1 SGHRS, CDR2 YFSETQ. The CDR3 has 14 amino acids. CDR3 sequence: CASSLRAGDVEQFF. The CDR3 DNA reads TGCGCCAGCAGCTTGAGAGCGGGAGACGTTGAGCAGTTCTTC.

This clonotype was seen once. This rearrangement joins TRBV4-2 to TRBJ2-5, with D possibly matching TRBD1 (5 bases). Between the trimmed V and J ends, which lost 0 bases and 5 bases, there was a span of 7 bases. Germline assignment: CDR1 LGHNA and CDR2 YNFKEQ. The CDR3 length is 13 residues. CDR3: CASSQDQGETQYF. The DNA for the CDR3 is TGTGCCAGCAGCCAAGATCAGGGTGAGACCCAGTACTTC.

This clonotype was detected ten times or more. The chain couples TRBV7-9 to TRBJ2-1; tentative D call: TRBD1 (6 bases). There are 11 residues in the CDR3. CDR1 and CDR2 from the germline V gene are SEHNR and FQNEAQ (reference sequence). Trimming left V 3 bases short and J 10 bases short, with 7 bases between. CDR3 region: CASSFDREQFF. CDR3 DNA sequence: TGTGCCAGCAGCTTTGACAGGGAGCAGTTCTTC. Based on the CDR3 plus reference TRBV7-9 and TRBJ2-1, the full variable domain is DTGVSQNPRHKITKRGQNVTFRCDPISEHNRLYWYRQTLGQGPEFLTYFQNEAQLEKSRLLSDRFSAERPKGSFSTLEIQRTEQGDSAMYLCASSFDREQFFGPGTRLTVL.

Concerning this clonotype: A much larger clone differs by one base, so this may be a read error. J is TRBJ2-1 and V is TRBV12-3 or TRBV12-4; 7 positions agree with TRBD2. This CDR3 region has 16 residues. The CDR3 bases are TGTGCCAGCAGTTTGGGGGAGGGGAGCTCCTCCAATGAGCAGTTCTTC. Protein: CASSLGEGSSSNEQFF.

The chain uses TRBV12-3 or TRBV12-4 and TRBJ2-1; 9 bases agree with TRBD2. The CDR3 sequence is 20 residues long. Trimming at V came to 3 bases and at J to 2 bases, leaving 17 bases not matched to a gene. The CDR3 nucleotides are TGTGCCAGCAGTTTTTATCGGACTAGCGCCGTACCTGACCCCTACAATGAGCAGTTCTTC. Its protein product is CASSFYRTSAVPDPYNEQFF.

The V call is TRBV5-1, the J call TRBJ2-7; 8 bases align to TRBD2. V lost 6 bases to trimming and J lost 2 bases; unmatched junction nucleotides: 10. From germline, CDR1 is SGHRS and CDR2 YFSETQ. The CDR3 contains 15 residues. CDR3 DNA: TGCGCCAGCAACCCGAGCGGGAGTGTCACCTACGAGCAGTACTTC. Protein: CASNPSGSVTYEQYF.

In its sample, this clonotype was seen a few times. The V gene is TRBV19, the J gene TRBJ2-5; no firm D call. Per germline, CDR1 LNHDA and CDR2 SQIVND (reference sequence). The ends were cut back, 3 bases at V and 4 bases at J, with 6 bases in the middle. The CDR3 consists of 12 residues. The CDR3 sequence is CASSISGETQYF. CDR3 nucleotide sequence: TGTGCCAGTAGTATCTCAGGAGAGACCCAGTACTTC.

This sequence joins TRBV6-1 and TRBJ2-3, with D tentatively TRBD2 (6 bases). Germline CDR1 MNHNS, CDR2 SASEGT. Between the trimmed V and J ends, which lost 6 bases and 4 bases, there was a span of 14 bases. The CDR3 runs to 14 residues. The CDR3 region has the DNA TGTGCCAGCAGCAAACTAGCTACCCCAGATACGCAGTATTTT. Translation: CASSKLATPDTQYF.

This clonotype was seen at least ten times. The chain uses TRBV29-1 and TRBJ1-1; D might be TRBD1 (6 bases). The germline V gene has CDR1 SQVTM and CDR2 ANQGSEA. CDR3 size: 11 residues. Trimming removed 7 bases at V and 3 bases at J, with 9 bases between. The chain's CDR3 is CSGGGDTEAFF. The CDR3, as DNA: TGCAGCGGAGGGGGGGACACTGAAGCTTTCTTT.

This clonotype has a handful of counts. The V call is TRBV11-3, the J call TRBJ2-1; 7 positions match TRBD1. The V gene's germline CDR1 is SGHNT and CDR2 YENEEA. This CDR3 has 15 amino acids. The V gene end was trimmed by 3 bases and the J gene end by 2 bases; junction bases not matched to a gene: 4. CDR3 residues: CASSFSQGAYNEQFF. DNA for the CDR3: TGTGCCAGCAGCTTTAGTCAGGGGGCCTACAATGAGCAGTTCTTC.

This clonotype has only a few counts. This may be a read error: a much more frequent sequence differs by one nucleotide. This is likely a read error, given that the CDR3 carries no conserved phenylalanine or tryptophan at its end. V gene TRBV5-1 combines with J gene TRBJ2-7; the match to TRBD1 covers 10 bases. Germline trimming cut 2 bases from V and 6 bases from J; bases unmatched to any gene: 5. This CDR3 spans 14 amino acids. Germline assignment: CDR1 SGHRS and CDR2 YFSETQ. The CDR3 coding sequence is TGCGCCAGCAGCTTCGGACAGGGGGTAGGCGAGCAGTACTCC. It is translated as CASSFGQGVGEQYS.